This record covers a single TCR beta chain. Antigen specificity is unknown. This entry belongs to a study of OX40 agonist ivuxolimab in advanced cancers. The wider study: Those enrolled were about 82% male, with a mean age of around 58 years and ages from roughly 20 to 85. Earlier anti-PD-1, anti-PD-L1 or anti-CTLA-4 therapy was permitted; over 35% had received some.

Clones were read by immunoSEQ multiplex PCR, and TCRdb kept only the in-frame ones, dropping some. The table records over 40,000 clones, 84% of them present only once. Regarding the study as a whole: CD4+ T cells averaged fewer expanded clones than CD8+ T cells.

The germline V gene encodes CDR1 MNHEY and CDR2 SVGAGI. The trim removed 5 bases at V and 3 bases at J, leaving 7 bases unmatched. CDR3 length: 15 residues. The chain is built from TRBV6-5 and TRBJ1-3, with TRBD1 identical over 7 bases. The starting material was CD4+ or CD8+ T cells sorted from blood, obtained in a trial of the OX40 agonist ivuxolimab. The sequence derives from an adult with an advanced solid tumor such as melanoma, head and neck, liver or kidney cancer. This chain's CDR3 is CASSRTGVGGNTIYF. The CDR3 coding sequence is TGTGCCAGCAGTCGAACAGGGGTTGGTGGAAACACCATATATTTT.